Listed here are 17 T cell receptor beta chains from one sample, sequenced in a study of CD8+ T cells in alopecia areata. TCR sequencing used cDNA made by reverse transcription of extracted RNA. TCRdb's table, derived via immunoSEQ multiplex PCR, lists solely in-frame clones and lacks some. The sample gives 70,000 to 95,000 clones, just over 50% of which show up once; 5.7% is in the top ten. Sequenced sample: NKG2D-high CD8+ T cells sorted from blood. All receptors derive from a human donor with alopecia areata.

The table lists this clone with a few counts. The V gene is TRBV25-1, the J gene TRBJ1-2; no reliable D call. Germline V lookup: CDR1 MGHDK, CDR2 SYGVNS. Trimming removed 7 bases from V and 8 bases from J, with 17 bases in between. The CDR3 is made up of 13 amino acids. The CDR3 DNA reads as TGTGCCAGCACCGTTGGGGAACACCTCGGCTACACCTTC. Translated, it gives CASTVGEHLGYTF.

This clone appeared a few times. The gene calls are TRBV7-8 and TRBJ2-3, with D perhaps matching TRBD2 (6 bases). The CDR3 length is 15 residues. The germline gives CDR1 SGHVS, CDR2 FQNEAQ. Trimming shortened V by 0 bases and J by 0 bases, and 7 bases separated the two germline ends. Written as DNA, the CDR3 is TGTGCCAGCAGCTTAGCGGGGGGAAGCACAGATACGCAGTATTTT. Its protein product is CASSLAGGSTDTQYF.

In the case of this clone: The same CDR3 also results from other DNA sequences found in this sample. The rearrangement joins TRBV2 to TRBJ2-2; D gene ambiguous. The CDR3 loop spans 10 amino acids. Trimming removed 6 bases from V and 6 bases from J, with 2 bases in between. CDR1 and CDR2 from the germline V gene are SNHLY and FYNNEI. The CDR3 protein is CASRAGELFF. Written as DNA, the CDR3 is TGTGCCAGCAGGGCCGGGGAGCTGTTTTTT.

The genes are TRBV23-1 and TRBJ2-5, with 9 bases matching TRBD1. TRBV23-1 has ORF status, its function being uncertain. V was pared by 7 bases and J by 5 bases, with 8 bases of the junction left unmatched. This CDR3 has 14 residues. Written as DNA, the CDR3 is TGCGCCAGCACCTTAACAGGGGGCGTGGAGACCCAGTACTTC. This translates into CASTLTGGVETQYF.

This rearrangement joins TRBV5-6 to TRBJ1-5; TRBD1 aligns across 7 bases. Germline V CDR1 and CDR2: SGHDT, YYEEEE. The length of the CDR3 is 14 residues. J gave up 6 bases and V 0 bases, and 3 bases lay outside the gene matches. CDR3 nucleotides: TGTGCCAGCAGCTTGGGACAGGGCTTTCAGCCCCAGCATTTT. Its protein is CASSLGQGFQPQHF.

This clone was seen more than once but under ten times. V usage is TRBV7-9 and J usage is TRBJ2-7, with 10 bases matching TRBD2. The V segment lost 10 bases and the J segment 4 bases; nucleotides outside the gene matches: 7. In germline, CDR1 is SEHNR, CDR2 FQNEAQ (reference sequence). The CDR3 contains 13 residues. CDR3 coding DNA: TGTGCCACCTGGACTAGCGGTAAATACGAGCAGTACTTC. Protein: CATWTSGKYEQYF. The full variable domain, in which reference TRBV7-9 and TRBJ2-7 provide the parts outside the CDR3, is DTGVSQNPRHKITKRGQNVTFRCDPISEHNRLYWYRQTLGQGPEFLTYFQNEAQLEKSRLLSDRFSAERPKGSFSTLEIQRTEQGDSAMYLCATWTSGKYEQYFGPGTRLTVT.

The CDR3 DNA reads TGTGCCAGCAGCTATCCTGGACTTCCCCAAGAGACCCAGTACTTC. Translated: CASSYPGLPQETQYF. V and J are TRBV7-9 and TRBJ2-5, with D possibly being TRBD2 (5 bases). Germline values: CDR1 SEHNR, CDR2 FQNEAQ (reference sequence). The CDR3 is 15 residues long. With 4 bases removed from V and 1 base from J, the gap between germline ends came to 13 bases.

The chain uses TRBV7-2 and TRBJ2-7, with unresolved D. Trimming shortened V by 1 base and J by 2 bases, and 9 bases separated the two germline ends. CDR3 size: 14 residues. CDR1 and CDR2 (germline): SGHTA, FQGNSA. CDR3 region: CASSLGISAYEQYF. The CDR3 DNA sequence: TGTGCCAGCAGCTTAGGAATCTCCGCCTACGAGCAGTACTTC.

The chain combines TRBV6-5 with TRBJ2-1; 12 nucleotides align to TRBD2. The CDR3 spans 11 residues. Germline CDR1 reads MNHEY; CDR2 reads SVGAGI. The V and J ends lost 10 bases and 15 bases, in that order; junction bases with no gene match: 7. The CDR3 protein is CATSTSGGTFF. The CDR3 DNA reads TGTGCCACTTCGACTAGCGGGGGAACGTTCTTC.

This sequence joins TRBV29-1 and TRBJ2-1; D possibly uses TRBD1 or TRBD2 (5 bases each). The CDR3 contains 16 residues. V lost 7 bases and J 4 bases, leaving 23 bases between the germline ends. Per the germline V gene, CDR1 is SQVTM and CDR2 is ANQGSEA. The CDR3 nucleotides are TGCAGCGCGACGCAAGCGGTGGGGACCGGATACAATGAGCAGTTCTTC. Amino acid sequence: CSATQAVGTGYNEQFF.

The chain links TRBV6-5 to TRBJ2-5; D possibly corresponds to TRBD1 (6 bases). This CDR3 is 15 amino acids long. V was pared by 6 bases and J by 0 bases, with 14 bases between. Germline lookup yields CDR1 MNHEY and CDR2 SVGAGI. CDR3 coding DNA: TGTGCCAGCAGCGCCTACAGGGATAACCAAGAGACCCAGTACTTC. Its protein is CASSAYRDNQETQYF.

The chain employs TRBV23-1 and TRBJ2-4; no firm D call. TRBV23-1 is an ORF; its function is uncertain. With 0 bases removed from V and 9 bases from J, the gap between germline ends came to 9 bases. The CDR3 has 13 amino acids. CDR3 loop: CASSQSMECIQYF. CDR3 nucleotides: TGCGCCAGCAGTCAATCGATGGAGTGCATTCAGTACTTC.

This clone was seen a few times. This chain joins TRBV19 and TRBJ2-1, with a weak D call TRBD2 (6 bases). Germline values: CDR1 LNHDA, CDR2 SQIVND (reference sequence). With 1 base removed from V and 5 bases from J, the gap between germline ends came to 15 bases. The CDR3 length is 16 residues. For the CDR3, the DNA is TGTGCCAGTAGTATAGCAAAGCCGGGAGCCAACAATGAGCAGTTCTTC. Translation: CASSIAKPGANNEQFF.

The genes are TRBV27 and TRBJ2-5; TRBD1 matches at 7 bases. The J segment lost 4 bases and the V segment lost 3 bases, leaving 8 bases of the junction unmatched. Germline V gene lookup returns CDR1 MNHEY and CDR2 SMNVEV (reference sequence). The CDR3 sequence is 15 residues long. CDR3 residues: CASSFSTGVVETQYF. For the CDR3, the DNA is TGTGCCAGCAGTTTCTCAACAGGGGTCGTAGAGACCCAGTACTTC.

This chain uses TRBV7-9 with TRBJ2-1; 7 bases map to TRBD2. With 8 bases clipped from V and 10 bases from J, the junction kept 11 bases outside the gene matches. Germline assignment: CDR1 SEHNR and CDR2 FQNEAQ (reference sequence). The CDR3 totals 13 residues. CDR3 nucleotide sequence: TGTGCCAGCGAAGGGACTACGTCGTGGGAGCAGTTCTTC. It codes for CASEGTTSWEQFF.

The chain recombines TRBV4-1 with TRBJ2-1; 8 bases match TRBD2. The V segment lost 0 bases and the J segment 8 bases; nucleotides outside the gene matches: 12. Germline V gene data show CDR1 as MGHRA and CDR2 as YSYEKL. This CDR3 contains 17 residues. The CDR3 loop is CASSQEVPGLVGDEQFF. DNA of the CDR3: TGCGCCAGCAGCCAAGAGGTTCCGGGACTAGTAGGCGATGAGCAGTTCTTC.

The rearrangement joins TRBV23-1 to TRBJ1-2; TRBD1 matches 7 bases. TRBV23-1 is an ORF, and what it does is uncertain. The CDR3 runs 16 residues. V lost 8 bases, J lost 0 bases, and 12 bases stayed unmatched. This CDR3 reads CASLVQGEISNYGYTF. Written as DNA, the CDR3 is TGCGCCAGCCTAGTCCAGGGGGAAATCTCTAACTATGGCTACACCTTC.